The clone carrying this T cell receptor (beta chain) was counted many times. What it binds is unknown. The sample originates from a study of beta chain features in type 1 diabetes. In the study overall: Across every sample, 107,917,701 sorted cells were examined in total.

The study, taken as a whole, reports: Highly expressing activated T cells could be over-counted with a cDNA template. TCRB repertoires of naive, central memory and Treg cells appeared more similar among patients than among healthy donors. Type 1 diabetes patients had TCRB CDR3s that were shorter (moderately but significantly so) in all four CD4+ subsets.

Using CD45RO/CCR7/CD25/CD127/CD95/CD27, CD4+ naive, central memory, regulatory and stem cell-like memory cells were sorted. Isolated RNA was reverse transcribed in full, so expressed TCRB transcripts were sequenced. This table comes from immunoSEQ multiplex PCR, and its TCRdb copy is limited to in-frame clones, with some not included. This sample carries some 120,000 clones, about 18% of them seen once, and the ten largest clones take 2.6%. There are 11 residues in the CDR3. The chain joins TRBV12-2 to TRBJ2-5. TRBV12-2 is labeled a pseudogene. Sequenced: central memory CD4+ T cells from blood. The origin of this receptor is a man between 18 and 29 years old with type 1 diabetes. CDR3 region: CAPAHQETQYF. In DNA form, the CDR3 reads TGTGCTCCCGCACACCAAGAGACCCAGTACTTC.